This T cell receptor beta chain was observed in a study of T cell repertoires in cytomegalovirus infection. One entry per CDR3 protein, called by TCRdb with MiXCR from the reads. This sample yields fewer than 250,000 distinct CDR3 sequences, of which around 12% are seen a single time; 1.5% to 2% belongs to the top ten. This clonotype was detected many times. This CDR3 is 14 amino acids long. V was trimmed by 2 bases and J by 4 bases, leaving 11 bases between them. The germline V gene has CDR1 MDHEN and CDR2 SYDVKM. The TCR was taken from a human donor in good health (CMV status not recorded). Some clones in this sample may be carry-over from other donors' samples. The sequencing sample was made of PBMCs. The gene calls are TRBV28 and TRBJ1-1, with D uncertain. The DNA of the CDR3 is TGTGCCAGCAGTTTACAACTAACGGGCACTGAAGCTTTCTTT. This translates into CASSLQLTGTEAFF.